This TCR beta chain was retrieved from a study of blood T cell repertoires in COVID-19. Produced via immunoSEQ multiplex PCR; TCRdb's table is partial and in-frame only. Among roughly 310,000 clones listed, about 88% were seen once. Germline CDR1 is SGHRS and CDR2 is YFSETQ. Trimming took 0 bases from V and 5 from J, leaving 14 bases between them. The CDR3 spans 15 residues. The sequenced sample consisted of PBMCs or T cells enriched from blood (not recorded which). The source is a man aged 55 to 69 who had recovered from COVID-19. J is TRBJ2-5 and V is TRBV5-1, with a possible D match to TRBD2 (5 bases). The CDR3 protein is CASSLDGVVRETQYF. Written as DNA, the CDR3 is TGCGCCAGCAGCTTGGACGGGGTCGTCAGGGAGACCCAGTACTTC.